The present entry profiles one T cell receptor beta chain with its context. No antigen is known for it. Germline V gives CDR1 LNHDA, CDR2 SQIVND (reference sequence). The germline V and J ends were trimmed by 3 bases and 0 bases, with 14 bases remaining between them. This CDR3 spans 16 amino acids. This specimen belongs to a study of cytotoxic CD8 clonotypes in ibrutinib-treated CLL. Study-wide background: Samples averaged approximately 260,000 productive templates and 90,000 to 95,000 productive rearrangements.

Produced via immunoSEQ multiplex PCR; TCRdb's table is partial and in-frame only. The repertoire holds 140,000 to 150,000 clones, about three quarters seen once, with roughly 4.7% in the top ten. Study-level findings and limits: Clonality went up at the time of ibrutinib response, stayed stable in sustained remission, and later dropped back toward its baseline level at progression.

The receptor was derived from a human donor with chronic lymphocytic leukemia. This rearrangement joins TRBV19 to TRBJ2-5; TRBD2 might be the D (7 bases). Sequencing was performed on PBMCs, taken after 24 months of ibrutinib treatment. In nucleotides, the CDR3 is TGTGCCAGTAGTATTGGTGGGGGGGCCTACCAAGAGACCCAGTACTTC. Residues: CASSIGGGAYQETQYF.